This T cell receptor (beta chain) was recovered during a study of T-cell memory formation after mild COVID-19. About the research overall: Largely donor-specific TCR clusters were found.

In regard to this clonotype: What it recognizes is unknown.

UMIs and sample barcodes were carried by the TCR alpha and TCR beta cDNA libraries that 5'RACE produced using constant-segment primers. In TCRdb, the 5' RACE reads were re-called with MiXCR into one record per CDR3 protein. The data show more than 150,000 distinct CDR3 sequences, about 18% seen once. The CDR3 length is 12 residues. CDR1 is SQVTM and CDR2 is ANQGSEA in the germline V gene. Trimming took 7 bases from V and 6 from J, leaving 12 bases between them. Broader study findings: Day 15 to 85 contractors were CD4/CD8 balanced; later expanders leaned CD4+. Clonal second-wave expansions that peaked on day 37 had unconfirmed SARS-CoV-2 specificity.

This TCR derives from a man younger than 35 who had mild COVID-19 (a few samples of this study predate the infection). Cell type and time point are not known. The sequenced sample consisted of PBMCs or a T cell subset sorted from them (not recorded which). V gene TRBV29-1 combines with J gene TRBJ2-2; D not resolved. This chain's CDR3 is CSAGDLPGELFF. The CDR3 DNA reads as TGCAGCGCTGGAGACTTACCCGGGGAGCTGTTTTTT.